This T cell receptor beta chain was retrieved from a study of OX40 agonist ivuxolimab in advanced cancers. This clone has a handful of counts. In germline, CDR1 is SGHAT, CDR2 FQNNGV. There are 13 residues in the CDR3. Trimming pared 0 bases from V and 6 bases from J, leaving 6 bases between. TCRdb keeps only in-frame clones here, not all; method: immunoSEQ multiplex PCR. The sample includes fewer than 65,000 clones, approximately 90% of them seen just once. This TCR came from an adult with an advanced solid tumor such as melanoma, head and neck, liver or kidney cancer. The rearrangement uses TRBV11-2 and TRBJ2-1; D remains unclear. The source was CD4+ or CD8+ T cells sorted from blood, collected in a trial of the OX40 agonist ivuxolimab. The CDR3 DNA sequence: TGTGCCAGCAGCTTAGATTTGAGCAATGAGCAGTTCTTC. Amino acids: CASSLDLSNEQFF. Variable domain in full (rest from reference TRBV11-2 and TRBJ2-1): EAGVAQSPRYKIIEKRQSVAFWCNPISGHATLYWYQQILGQGPKLLIQFQNNGVVDDSQLPKDRFSAERLKGVDSTLKIQPAKLEDSAVYLCASSLDLSNEQFFGPGTRLTVL.